Listed below are T cell receptor beta chains from one sample, sequenced in a study of blood T cells in healthy people across ages. TCRdb used MiXCR to reprocess the 5' RACE reads, holding one entry per CDR3 protein. The table records 1.5 million or so distinct CDR3 sequences, roughly 40% of them present only once. Sequenced input: blood. These receptors were taken from a young woman in good health. Each CDR3 is given without its conserved first and last residue. Each record gives: V gene, J gene, CDR3 protein.

v_gene: TRBV11-2
j_gene: TRBJ2-7
CDR3aa: ASSFGLGAYEQY

v_gene: TRBV6-1
j_gene: .
CDR3aa: ASSSHAGQGNEQY

v_gene: TRBV12-3/TRBV12-4
j_gene: TRBJ2-5
CDR3aa: ASSLTATGSEQY

v_gene: TRBV7-3
j_gene: TRBJ1-6
CDR3aa: ASSQTGGNSPLH

v_gene: TRBV7-3
j_gene: TRBJ2-7
CDR3aa: ASSFFQGREQY

v_gene: TRBV7-9
j_gene: TRBJ2-3
CDR3aa: ASSSANALVSDTQY

v_gene: TRBV29-1
j_gene: TRBJ2-7
CDR3aa: SAGLGSYEQY

v_gene: TRBV20-1
j_gene: TRBJ2-5
CDR3aa: SALAQQETQY

v_gene: TRBV7-9
j_gene: TRBJ2-3
CDR3aa: ASSLAPRNDTQY

v_gene: TRBV20-1
j_gene: TRBJ2-3
CDR3aa: STGLAGGPSPDTQY

v_gene: TRBV20-1
j_gene: TRBJ1-1
CDR3aa: SARPQSDTEAF

v_gene: TRBV20-1
j_gene: TRBJ2-7
CDR3aa: SSGTATYEQY

v_gene: TRBV27
j_gene: TRBJ2-7
CDR3aa: ASSLSGRASYEQY

v_gene: TRBV25-1
j_gene: TRBJ2-1
CDR3aa: ASSDGGIAPYNEQF

v_gene: TRBV9
j_gene: TRBJ1-2
CDR3aa: ASSGAGGTNYGYT

v_gene: TRBV6-5
j_gene: .
CDR3aa: ATSQGTYEQY

v_gene: TRBV12-3/TRBV12-4
j_gene: TRBJ2-7
CDR3aa: ASSLSKQPSQY

v_gene: TRBV6-1
j_gene: TRBJ2-3
CDR3aa: ASRQDSTDTQY

v_gene: TRBV5-1
j_gene: TRBJ1-6
CDR3aa: ASSFDRDNSPLH

v_gene: TRBV6-5
j_gene: TRBJ1-6
CDR3aa: ASSHGQDNSPLH

v_gene: TRBV27
j_gene: TRBJ2-7
CDR3aa: ASSFGGQGPYEQY

v_gene: TRBV6-5
j_gene: TRBJ1-6
CDR3aa: ASRRTGDNSPLH

v_gene: TRBV29-1
j_gene: TRBJ2-1
CDR3aa: SAGAPNNEQF

v_gene: TRBV24-1
j_gene: TRBJ2-7
CDR3aa: ATSDFRDPKEQY

v_gene: TRBV12-3/TRBV12-4
j_gene: TRBJ1-5
CDR3aa: ATFGNQPQH

v_gene: TRBV10-3
j_gene: TRBJ2-7
CDR3aa: AIRGGTASYNEQY

v_gene: TRBV27
j_gene: TRBJ1-2
CDR3aa: ASSLRPGSSDYGYT

v_gene: TRBV25-1
j_gene: TRBJ2-7
CDR3aa: ASNGRETYEQY

v_gene: TRBV3-1
j_gene: TRBJ2-5
CDR3aa: ASSQNRLAGARETQY

v_gene: TRBV7-9
j_gene: TRBJ1-4
CDR3aa: ASSNDRAINEKLF

v_gene: TRBV29-1
j_gene: TRBJ2-1
CDR3aa: SVRLAGGEQF

v_gene: TRBV27
j_gene: TRBJ1-2
CDR3aa: ASSSPPSNKGYT

v_gene: TRBV29-1
j_gene: .
CDR3aa: SVGIGASGGAEQY

v_gene: TRBV20-1
j_gene: TRBJ1-2
CDR3aa: SANSDRGYGYT

v_gene: TRBV9
j_gene: TRBJ1-5
CDR3aa: ASSVGSDGGLQPQH

v_gene: TRBV25-1
j_gene: TRBJ2-3
CDR3aa: ASGNKGARSTDTQY

v_gene: TRBV11-2
j_gene: TRBJ2-5
CDR3aa: ASSFRTLQETQY

v_gene: TRBV6-1
j_gene: TRBJ2-5
CDR3aa: ASEWETQY

v_gene: TRBV20-1
j_gene: TRBJ2-1
CDR3aa: SATGGHNEQF

v_gene: TRBV6-2/TRBV6-3
j_gene: TRBJ2-1
CDR3aa: ATQDYDEQF

v_gene: TRBV7-9
j_gene: TRBJ1-6
CDR3aa: ASSLGNSPPH

v_gene: TRBV19
j_gene: TRBJ2-7
CDR3aa: ASRSYSDSYEQY

v_gene: TRBV7-2
j_gene: TRBJ2-7
CDR3aa: ASSLTFRDSYEQY

v_gene: TRBV5-1
j_gene: TRBJ2-4
CDR3aa: ASSWGDSSDIQY

v_gene: TRBV7-2
j_gene: .
CDR3aa: ASSLDPFSYNEQY

v_gene: TRBV20-1
j_gene: TRBJ2-1
CDR3aa: SAARDRGYNEQF

v_gene: TRBV7-2
j_gene: TRBJ2-5
CDR3aa: ASSLMDRAYQEAQY

v_gene: TRBV19
j_gene: TRBJ1-2
CDR3aa: ASTGGSGGRIYGYT

v_gene: TRBV7-9
j_gene: TRBJ2-7
CDR3aa: ASSVAGQNHEQY

v_gene: TRBV4-1
j_gene: TRBJ2-5
CDR3aa: ASSLMTKGGGETQY

v_gene: TRBV15
j_gene: TRBJ2-3
CDR3aa: ATSRDWNADTQY

v_gene: TRBV4-1
j_gene: TRBJ2-1
CDR3aa: ASSQPTGEQF